This T cell receptor beta chain comes out of a study of blood T cell repertoires in COVID-19. There are 17 residues in the CDR3. Germline lookup yields CDR1 SNHLY and CDR2 FYNNEI. The trim removed 5 bases at V and 3 bases at J, leaving 13 bases unmatched. The data were produced by immunoSEQ multiplex PCR, yet TCRdb's version contains in-frame clones alone and is incomplete. The table records about 190,000 clones, approximately 87% of them present only once. This receptor was taken from a young woman who had recovered from COVID-19. Source material: peripheral blood. The chain carries TRBV2 and TRBJ2-5; 9 bases agree with TRBD1. Here the CDR3 DNA reads TGTGCCAGCAGTTTTTACGAACCGGGACAGGGAGAAGAGACCCAGTACTTC. This gives the protein CASSFYEPGQGEETQYF.